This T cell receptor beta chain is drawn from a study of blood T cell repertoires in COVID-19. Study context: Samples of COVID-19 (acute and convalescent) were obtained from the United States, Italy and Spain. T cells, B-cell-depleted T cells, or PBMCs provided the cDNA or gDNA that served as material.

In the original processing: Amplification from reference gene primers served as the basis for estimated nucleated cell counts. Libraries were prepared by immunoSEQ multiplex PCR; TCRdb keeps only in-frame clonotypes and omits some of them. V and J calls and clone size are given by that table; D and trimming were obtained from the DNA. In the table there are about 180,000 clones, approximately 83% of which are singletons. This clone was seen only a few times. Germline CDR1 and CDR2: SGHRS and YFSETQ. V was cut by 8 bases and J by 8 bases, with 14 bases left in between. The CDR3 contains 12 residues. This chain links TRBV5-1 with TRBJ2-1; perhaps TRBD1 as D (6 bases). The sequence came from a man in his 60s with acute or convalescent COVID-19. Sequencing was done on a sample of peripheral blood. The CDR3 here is CASTGNGHEQFF. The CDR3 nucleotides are TGCGCCAGTACAGGGAACGGCCATGAGCAGTTCTTC.